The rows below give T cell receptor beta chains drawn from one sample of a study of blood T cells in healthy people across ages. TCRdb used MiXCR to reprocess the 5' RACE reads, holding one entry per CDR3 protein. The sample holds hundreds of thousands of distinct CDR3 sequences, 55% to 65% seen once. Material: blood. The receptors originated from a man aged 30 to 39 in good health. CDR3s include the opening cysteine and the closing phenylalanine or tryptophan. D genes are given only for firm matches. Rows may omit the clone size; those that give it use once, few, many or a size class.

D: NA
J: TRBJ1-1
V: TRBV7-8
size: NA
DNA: TGTGCCAGCAGCTCAGGGGTGCACACTGAAGCTTTCTTT
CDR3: CASSSGVHTEAFF

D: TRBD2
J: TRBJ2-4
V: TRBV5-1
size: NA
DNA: TGCGCCAGCAGCTTCGGGACTAGCGGGAGGGGGTCCAAAAACATTCAGTACTTC
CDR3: CASSFGTSGRGSKNIQYF

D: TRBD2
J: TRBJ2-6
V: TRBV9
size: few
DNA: TGTGCCAGCAGCGTACTTTCGGCTAGCGGGATACCAAGCTCTGGGGCCAACGTCCTGACTTTC
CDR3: CASSVLSASGIPSSGANVLTF

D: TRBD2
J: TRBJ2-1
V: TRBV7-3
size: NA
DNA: TGTGCCAGCAGCTCGCGCGCGGGGGGGCTAAATGAGCAGTTCTTC
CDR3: CASSSRAGGLNEQFF

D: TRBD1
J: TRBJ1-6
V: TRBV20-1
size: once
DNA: TGCAGTGCTAGCGGGTCAACAGGGGCCTCGCCCCTCCACTTT
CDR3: CSASGSTGASPLHF

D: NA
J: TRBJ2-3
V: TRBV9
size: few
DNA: TGTGCCAGCAGCGTAGCCCCCACGGCTTCTAGCACAGATACGCAGTATTTT
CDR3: CASSVAPTASSTDTQYF

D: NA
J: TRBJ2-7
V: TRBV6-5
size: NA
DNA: TGTGCCGGCAGTTATAGGCGGGGCGAGCAGTACTTC
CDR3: CAGSYRRGEQYF

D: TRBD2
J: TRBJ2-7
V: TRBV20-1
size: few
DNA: TGCAGTGCTAGAGATCTAGCGGGGAAATCCTACGAGCAGTACTTC
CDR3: CSARDLAGKSYEQYF

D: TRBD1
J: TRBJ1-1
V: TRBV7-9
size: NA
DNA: TGTGCCAGCGACAGGGGCACTGAAGCTTTCTTT
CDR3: CASDRGTEAFF

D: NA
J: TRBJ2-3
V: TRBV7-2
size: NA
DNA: TGTGCCAGTCGGACACCTGCCACGGATACGCAGTATTTT
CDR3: CASRTPATDTQYF

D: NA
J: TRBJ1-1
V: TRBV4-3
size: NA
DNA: TGCGCCAGCAGCCAAGGGGCCTCCTTCGGGACTGAAGCTTTCTTT
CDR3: CASSQGASFGTEAFF

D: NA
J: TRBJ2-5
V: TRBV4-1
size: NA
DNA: TGCGCCAGCAGCCCCCCGCCCCCAACGGAGACCCAGTACTTC
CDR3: CASSPPPPTETQYF